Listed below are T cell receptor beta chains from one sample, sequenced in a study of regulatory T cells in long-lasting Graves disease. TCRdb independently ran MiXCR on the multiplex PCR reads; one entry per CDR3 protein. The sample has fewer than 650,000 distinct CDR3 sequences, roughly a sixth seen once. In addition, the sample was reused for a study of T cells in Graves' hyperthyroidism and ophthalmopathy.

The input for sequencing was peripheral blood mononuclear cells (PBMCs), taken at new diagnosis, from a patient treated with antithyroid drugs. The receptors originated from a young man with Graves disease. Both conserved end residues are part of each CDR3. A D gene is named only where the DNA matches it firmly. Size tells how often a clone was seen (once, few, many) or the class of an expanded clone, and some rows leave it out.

CDR3aa: CASSPGTESYTDTQYF
CDR3nt: TGCGCCAGCAGCCCCGGGACAGAGTCCTACACAGATACGCAGTATTTT
j_gene: TRBJ2-3
abundance: few
d_gene: TRBD1
v_gene: TRBV4-1

CDR3aa: CASSLGSVYNEQFF
CDR3nt: TGTGCCAGCAGCCTGGGTAGCGTCTACAATGAGCAGTTCTTC
j_gene: TRBJ2-1
abundance: many
d_gene: NA
v_gene: TRBV12-3/TRBV12-4

CDR3aa: CASSPLGDTQYF
CDR3nt: TGTGCCAGCAGCCCACTCGGAGATACGCAGTATTTT
j_gene: TRBJ2-3
abundance: many
d_gene: NA
v_gene: TRBV18

CDR3aa: CASSPGTYQETQYF
CDR3nt: TGTGCCAGCAGCCCGGGGACTTACCAAGAGACCCAGTACTTC
j_gene: TRBJ2-5
abundance: many
d_gene: NA
v_gene: TRBV3-1

CDR3aa: CASSRTGDATQPQHF
CDR3nt: TGTGCCAGTAGTCGGACAGGGGATGCTACTCAGCCCCAGCATTTT
j_gene: TRBJ1-5
abundance: few
d_gene: TRBD1
v_gene: TRBV19

CDR3aa: CASSFLGMGSEKLFF
CDR3nt: TGTGCCAGCAGTTTTTTGGGGATGGGGAGTGAAAAACTGTTTTTT
j_gene: TRBJ1-4
abundance: NA
d_gene: NA
v_gene: TRBV7-2

CDR3aa: CASRGTPGNTIYF
CDR3nt: TGTGCCAGCAGGGGGACACCTGGAAACACCATATATTTT
j_gene: TRBJ1-3
abundance: NA
d_gene: NA
v_gene: TRBV6-2/TRBV6-3

CDR3aa: CASSPGTRTGITDTQYF
CDR3nt: TGTGCCAGCAGCCCGGGCACCCGGACAGGGATCACAGATACGCAGTATTTT
j_gene: TRBJ2-3
abundance: NA
d_gene: TRBD1
v_gene: TRBV4-1

CDR3aa: CASSATWVWDSSYNEQFF
CDR3nt: TGTGCCAGCAGCGCAACTTGGGTATGGGACAGCTCATACAATGAGCAGTTCTTC
j_gene: TRBJ2-1
abundance: few
d_gene: TRBD1
v_gene: TRBV9

CDR3aa: CASSVDGGNTGELFF
CDR3nt: TGTGCCAGCAGCGTAGACGGAGGGAACACCGGGGAGCTGTTTTTT
j_gene: TRBJ2-2
abundance: NA
d_gene: NA
v_gene: TRBV9

CDR3aa: CASSYTPVKTNTGELFF
CDR3nt: TGTGCCAGCAGTTACACTCCTGTTAAGACGAACACCGGGGAGCTGTTTTTT
j_gene: TRBJ2-2
abundance: few
d_gene: NA
v_gene: TRBV6-5

CDR3aa: CSASSGIGEQYF
CDR3nt: TGCAGTGCCAGTAGCGGGATTGGTGAGCAGTACTTC
j_gene: TRBJ2-7
abundance: many
d_gene: TRBD2
v_gene: TRBV20-1

CDR3aa: CASSISSRRMGGQFF
CDR3nt: TGTGCCAGCAGCATCTCTAGCAGGAGAATGGGTGGGCAGTTCTTC
j_gene: TRBJ2-1
abundance: NA
d_gene: NA
v_gene: TRBV3-1

CDR3aa: CASPGEGGTEAFF
CDR3nt: TGTGCCAGCCCCGGTGAGGGCGGGACTGAAGCTTTCTTT
j_gene: TRBJ1-1
abundance: many
d_gene: NA
v_gene: TRBV6-1

CDR3aa: CASTLLGGPNTGELFF
CDR3nt: TGTGCCAGCACCCTCCTGGGGGGGCCGAACACCGGGGAGCTGTTTTTT
j_gene: TRBJ2-2
abundance: many
d_gene: NA
v_gene: TRBV12-3/TRBV12-4

CDR3aa: CASSSGTGGLLSGNTIYF
CDR3nt: TGTGCCAGCAGCTCCGGGACAGGGGGCTTACTCTCTGGAAACACCATATATTTT
j_gene: TRBJ1-3
abundance: NA
d_gene: TRBD1
v_gene: TRBV3-1

CDR3aa: CASSLAGPIYNEQFF
CDR3nt: TGTGCCAGCAGTTTAGCGGGACCCATCTACAATGAGCAGTTCTTC
j_gene: TRBJ2-1
abundance: many
d_gene: NA
v_gene: TRBV12-3/TRBV12-4

CDR3aa: CAISFREGTEAFF
CDR3nt: TGTGCCATCAGTTTCAGGGAGGGCACTGAAGCTTTCTTT
j_gene: TRBJ1-1
abundance: few
d_gene: NA
v_gene: TRBV10-3

CDR3aa: CASSPPGGGDTQYF
CDR3nt: TGTGCCAGCAGTCCCCCGGGGGGGGGGGATACGCAGTATTTT
j_gene: TRBJ2-3
abundance: few
d_gene: TRBD2
v_gene: TRBV28

CDR3aa: CSASRGSDYNEQFF
CDR3nt: TGCAGTGCTAGCCGGGGTAGCGACTACAATGAGCAGTTCTTC
j_gene: TRBJ2-1
abundance: NA
d_gene: NA
v_gene: TRBV20-1

CDR3aa: CASSPPAGGDQETQYF
CDR3nt: TGTGCCAGCAGCCCCCCAGCGGGGGGAGACCAAGAGACCCAGTACTTC
j_gene: TRBJ2-5
abundance: few
d_gene: TRBD2
v_gene: TRBV7-9

CDR3aa: CASSSTSGSTEQYF
CDR3nt: TGTGCCAGCAGTTCTACTAGCGGGAGCACCGAGCAGTACTTC
j_gene: TRBJ2-7
abundance: few
d_gene: TRBD2
v_gene: TRBV6-2/TRBV6-3

CDR3aa: CAWTSGPNTEAFF
CDR3nt: TGTGCCTGGACCTCGGGTCCGAACACTGAAGCTTTCTTT
j_gene: TRBJ1-1
abundance: many
d_gene: NA
v_gene: TRBV30

CDR3aa: CASSYRAGDTGELFF
CDR3nt: TGTGCCAGCAGTTACCGGGCGGGCGACACCGGGGAGCTGTTTTTT
j_gene: TRBJ2-2
abundance: NA
d_gene: NA
v_gene: TRBV6-9

CDR3aa: CASSLSGKNSPLHF
CDR3nt: TGTGCCAGCAGTTTATCTGGCAAGAATTCACCCCTCCACTTT
j_gene: TRBJ1-6
abundance: NA
d_gene: NA
v_gene: TRBV6-9

CDR3aa: CASSIAGGDTGELFF
CDR3nt: TGTGCCAGTAGTATAGCGGGAGGGGACACCGGGGAGCTGTTTTTT
j_gene: TRBJ2-2
abundance: few
d_gene: TRBD2
v_gene: TRBV19